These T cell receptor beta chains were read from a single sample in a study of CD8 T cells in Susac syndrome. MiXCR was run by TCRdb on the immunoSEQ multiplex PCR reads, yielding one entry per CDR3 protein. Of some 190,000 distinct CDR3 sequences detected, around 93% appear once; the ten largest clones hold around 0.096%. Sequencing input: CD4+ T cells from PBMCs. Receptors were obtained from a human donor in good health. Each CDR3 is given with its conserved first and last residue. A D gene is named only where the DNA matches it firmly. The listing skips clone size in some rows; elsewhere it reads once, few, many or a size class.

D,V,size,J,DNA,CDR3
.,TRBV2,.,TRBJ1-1,TGTGCCAGCCTATTATTGAGGGAAGCTTTCTTT,CASLLLREAFF
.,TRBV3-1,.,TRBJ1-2,TGTGCCAGCAGCCAAGGCGGAGGGGGTCGAGGCTACACCTTC,CASSQGGGGRGYTF
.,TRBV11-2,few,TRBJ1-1,TGTGCCAGCAGCTTATTTACAGGGACTGGTACTGAAGCTTTCTTT,CASSLFTGTGTEAFF
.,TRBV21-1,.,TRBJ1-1,TGTGCCAGCAGCAAAGCGCCGGCTTCGGGCTACACTGAAGCTTTCTTT,CASSKAPASGYTEAFF
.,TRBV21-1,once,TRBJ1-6,TGTGCCAGCAGCAAAAGGAATCAGACACCCCTCCACTTT,CASSKRNQTPLHF
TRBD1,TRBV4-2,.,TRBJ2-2,TGTGCCAGCAGCCATACCCCCCAGGGGGTGGGGACCGGGGAGCTGTTTTTT,CASSHTPQGVGTGELFF
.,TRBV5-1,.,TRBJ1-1,TGCGCCAGCAGAGGAAGGACAAGAAAGAACACTGAAGCTTTCTTT,CASRGRTRKNTEAFF
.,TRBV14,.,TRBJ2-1,TGTGCCAGCAGCGAATGGGGGCGGAATGAGCAGTTCTTC,CASSEWGRNEQFF
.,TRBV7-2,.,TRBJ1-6,TGTGCCAGCAGCTTAGATACAGGGACCCCTGGGGCCCTCCACTTT,CASSLDTGTPGALHF
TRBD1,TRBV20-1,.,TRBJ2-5,TGCAGTGCTAGAGAACAGGGGTTTGCGTCGGAGACCCAGTACTTC,CSAREQGFASETQYF
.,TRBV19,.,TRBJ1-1,TGTGCCAGTAGATCCTGGGGCACTGAAGCTTTCTTT,CASRSWGTEAFF
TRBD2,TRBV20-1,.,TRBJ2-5,TGCAGTGCTCCCCGCGGGGGGGCCCAGTACTTC,CSAPRGGAQYF
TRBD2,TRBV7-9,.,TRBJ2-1,TGTGCCAGCAGCGGAAGCGGGACTGCTCTACGTTACAATGAGCAGTTCTTC,CASSGSGTALRYNEQFF
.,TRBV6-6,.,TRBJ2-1,TGTGCCAGCAGTCAAGGGACATTCAGCTCCTACAATGAGCAGTTCTTC,CASSQGTFSSYNEQFF
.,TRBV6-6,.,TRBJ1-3,TGTGCCAGTACTCCGATTAGCGTTCACACCATATATTTT,CASTPISVHTIYF
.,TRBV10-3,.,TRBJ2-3,TGTGCCATCAGTGAGTCAAAGGGGGATACGCAGTATTTT,CAISESKGDTQYF
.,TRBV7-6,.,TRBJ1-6,TGTGCCAGCAGCTCAGCGGCCGGGGATAATTCACCCCTCCACTTT,CASSSAAGDNSPLHF
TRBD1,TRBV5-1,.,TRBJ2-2,TGCGCCAGCAGATCTCCAGGGGGTTCCGGGGAGCTGTTTTTT,CASRSPGGSGELFF
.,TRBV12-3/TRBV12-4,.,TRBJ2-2,TGTGCCAGCAGTTTGGCCGGCACCGGGGAGCTGTTTTTT,CASSLAGTGELFF
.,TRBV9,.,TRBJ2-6,TGTGCCAGCAGCGTAGCTATCCGGAGGGCGGGGGCAGATGGGGCCAACGTCCTGACTTTC,CASSVAIRRAGADGANVLTF
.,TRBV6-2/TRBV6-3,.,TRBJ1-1,TGTGCCACCACCGCGGGGATCACTGAAGCTTTCTTT,CATTAGITEAFF
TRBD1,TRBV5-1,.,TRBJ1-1,TGCGCCAGCAGCTTGGTTAAACCGGGACAGAACTTCATGAACACTGAAGCTTTCTTT,CASSLVKPGQNFMNTEAFF
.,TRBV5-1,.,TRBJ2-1,TGCGCCAGCAGCTTGGGGACCGGGATCGGGGTTTACAATGAGCAGTTCTTC,CASSLGTGIGVYNEQFF
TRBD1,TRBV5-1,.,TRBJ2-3,TGCGCCAGCAGCTTTCCGACAGGGGTGACAGATACGCAGTATTTT,CASSFPTGVTDTQYF
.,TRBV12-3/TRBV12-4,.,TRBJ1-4,TGTGCCAGCAGTCTCCGCCGGGATGAAAAACTGTTTTTT,CASSLRRDEKLFF
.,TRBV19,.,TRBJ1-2,TGTGCCAGTAGAGTAGACCGAACATATGGCTACACCTTC,CASRVDRTYGYTF
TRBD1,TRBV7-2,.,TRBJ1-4,TGTGCCAGCAGTCTAGACAGGGCAACTAATGAAAAACTGTTTTTT,CASSLDRATNEKLFF
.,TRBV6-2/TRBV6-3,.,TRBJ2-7,TGTGCCAGCAGTGAGACTAGGACCCACGAGCAGTACTTC,CASSETRTHEQYF
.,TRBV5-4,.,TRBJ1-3,TGTGCCAGCAGCTTGGGATTGGGGCCGGCAGGAAACACCATATATTTT,CASSLGLGPAGNTIYF
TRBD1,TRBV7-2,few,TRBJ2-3,TGTGCCAGCAGCTCCGGGGGACAGGGACCAGATACGCAGTATTTT,CASSSGGQGPDTQYF
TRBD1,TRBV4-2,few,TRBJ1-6,TGTGCCAGCAGCCACCAGGGGGTCGGGTCACCCCTCCACTTT,CASSHQGVGSPLHF
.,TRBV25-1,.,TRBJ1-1,TGTGCCAGCAGATCGATTATGAACACTGAAGCTTTCTTT,CASRSIMNTEAFF
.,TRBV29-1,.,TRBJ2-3,TGCAGCGTTGCCTCGTGGGATACGCAGTATTTT,CSVASWDTQYF
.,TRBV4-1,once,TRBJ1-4,TGCGCCAGCAGCCAAGGTACCCGCAAAGGACGGCATTCTACTAATGAAAAACTGCTTTTT,CASSQGTRKGRHSTNEKLLF
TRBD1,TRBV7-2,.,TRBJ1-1,TGTGCCAGCAGACACCGGGACAGGCCGAACGCTGAAGCTTTCTTT,CASRHRDRPNAEAFF
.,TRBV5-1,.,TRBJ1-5,TGCGCCAGCAGCTTGGGAGCCCGGGATCAGCCCCAGCATTTT,CASSLGARDQPQHF
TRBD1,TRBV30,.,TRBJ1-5,TGTGCCTGGAGGGGACAGGATCAGCCCCAGCATTTT,CAWRGQDQPQHF
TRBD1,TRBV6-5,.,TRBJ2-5,TGTGCCAGCAGTTACCGGGACAGGGGAGAGACCCAGTACTTC,CASSYRDRGETQYF